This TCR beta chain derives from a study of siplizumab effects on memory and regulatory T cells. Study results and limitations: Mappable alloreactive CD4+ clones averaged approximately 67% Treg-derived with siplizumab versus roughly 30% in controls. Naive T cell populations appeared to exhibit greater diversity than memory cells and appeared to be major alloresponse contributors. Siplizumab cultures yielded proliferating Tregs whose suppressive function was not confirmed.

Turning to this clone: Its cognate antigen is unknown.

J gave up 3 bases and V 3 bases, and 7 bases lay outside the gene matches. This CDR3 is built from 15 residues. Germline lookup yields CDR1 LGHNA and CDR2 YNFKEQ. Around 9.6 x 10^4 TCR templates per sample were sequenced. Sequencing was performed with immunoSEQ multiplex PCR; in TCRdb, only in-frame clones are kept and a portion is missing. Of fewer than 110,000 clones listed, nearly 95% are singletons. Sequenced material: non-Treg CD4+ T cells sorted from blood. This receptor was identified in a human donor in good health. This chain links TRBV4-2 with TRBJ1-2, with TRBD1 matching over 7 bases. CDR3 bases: TGTGCCAGCAGCCATTGGGACAGCCGCGACTATGGCTACACCTTC. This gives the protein CASSHWDSRDYGYTF.